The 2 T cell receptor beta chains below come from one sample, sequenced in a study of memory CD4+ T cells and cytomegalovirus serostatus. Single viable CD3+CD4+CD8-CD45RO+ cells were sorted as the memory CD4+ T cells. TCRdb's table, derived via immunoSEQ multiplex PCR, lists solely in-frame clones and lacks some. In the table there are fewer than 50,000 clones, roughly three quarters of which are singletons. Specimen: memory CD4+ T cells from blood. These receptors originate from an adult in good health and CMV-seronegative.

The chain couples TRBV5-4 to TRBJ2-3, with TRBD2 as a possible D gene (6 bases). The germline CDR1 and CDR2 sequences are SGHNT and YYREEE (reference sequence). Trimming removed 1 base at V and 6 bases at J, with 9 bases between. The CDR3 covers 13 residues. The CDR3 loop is CASSLRGEDTQYF. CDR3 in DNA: TGTGCCAGCAGCTTGCGCGGGGAGGATACGCAGTATTTT. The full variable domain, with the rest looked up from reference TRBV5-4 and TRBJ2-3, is ETGVTQSPTHLIKTRGQQVTLRCSSQSGHNTVSWYQQALGQGPQFIFQYYREEENGRGNFPPRFSGLQFPNYSSELNVNALELDDSALYLCASSLRGEDTQYFGPGTRLTVL.

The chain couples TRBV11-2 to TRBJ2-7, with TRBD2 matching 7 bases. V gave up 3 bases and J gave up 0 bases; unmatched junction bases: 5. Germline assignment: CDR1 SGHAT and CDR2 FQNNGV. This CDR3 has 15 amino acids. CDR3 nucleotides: TGTGCCAGCAGCTTCCTAGCGGCTTCCTCCTACGAGCAGTACTTC. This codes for CASSFLAASSYEQYF.